This T cell receptor beta chain came from a study of CD4+ T cells in melanoma. Overall study results and limits: Diverse differentiation states were reported for melanoma neoantigen-specific CD4+ T cells.

Regarding this clone: What it binds is not known.

Data came from immunoSEQ multiplex PCR; TCRdb stores just in-frame clones and leaves some out. This table has about 50,000 clones, nearly 90% appearing once. The length of the CDR3 is 15 residues. Germline CDR1 reads KGHSH; CDR2 reads LQKENI. The V end was cut by 0 bases, the J end by 4 bases, with 12 bases between. The receptor's source is a human donor with melanoma. This chain links TRBV18 with TRBJ1-2, with a weak D call TRBD1 (6 bases). The sequencing input was peripheral blood. CDR3 nucleotide sequence: TGTGCCAGCTCACCACCGGTCGGGGGCGGCTATGGCTACACCTTC. This sequence encodes CASSPPVGGGYGYTF.